This T cell receptor (beta chain) was captured in a study of radiation and T cells in renal cell carcinoma. Study outcomes and limitations: Top 100 clonotypes averaged around 50% in irradiated versus roughly 43% in nephrectomy-only tumors.

This clone was observed a few times. Its target is not known. Between the trimmed V and J ends, which lost 1 base and 1 base, there was a span of 13 bases. Germline-derived CDR1 and CDR2 are SEHNR and FQNEAQ (reference sequence). This CDR3 has 16 amino acids. The assay was immunoSEQ multiplex PCR, and TCRdb's table has in-frame clones only and misses some. The data contain roughly 18,000 clones, around 63% of them seen just once; the ten biggest clones take up 30% to 35%. Treatment of the sample: treatment-naive control, cytoreductive nephrectomy. Control tumors came from treatment-naive patients without prior radiation. Clear cell pathology was present in this patient's renal cell carcinoma.

Specimen: tumor tissue, collected from a patient whose treatment was nephrectomy without radiotherapy. The source of this sequence is a man in his forties or fifties with renal cell carcinoma. The chain has TRBV7-9 and TRBJ1-1; possible D gene TRBD1, 6 bases. Here the CDR3 DNA reads TGTGCCAGCAGCTTAGGGGGGCCAAGGGGGAACACTGAAGCTTTCTTT. It yields the protein CASSLGGPRGNTEAFF.